These T cell receptor beta chains were read from a single sample in a study of PD-L1 blockade in urothelial cancer. Profiled with immunoSEQ multiplex PCR; TCRdb holds only in-frame clones, not every one. The sample has approximately 100,000 clones, 70% to 85% seen once. The specimen was PBMCs, collected around atezolizumab (anti-PD-L1) treatment. The receptor source for this set is a man aged 50 to 59 with urothelial cancer. Both conserved end residues are part of each CDR3. Each record gives: V gene, J gene, D gene, clone size, CDR3 protein, CDR3 DNA. D genes are given only for firm matches. Size tells how often a clone was seen (once, few, many) or the class of an expanded clone, and some rows leave it out.

v_call: TRBV6-4
j_call: TRBJ2-5
d_call: TRBD2
clone_size: once
cdr3_aa: CASSDSKRTSGRAVSVGETQYF
cdr3_nt: TGTGCCAGCAGTGACTCGAAGAGGACTAGCGGGAGGGCAGTTTCGGTCGGTGAGACCCAGTACTTC

v_call: TRBV7-3
j_call: TRBJ2-3
d_call: -
clone_size: -
cdr3_aa: CASSLGPSTDTQYF
cdr3_nt: TGTGCCAGCAGCTTAGGGCCGAGCACAGATACGCAGTATTTT

v_call: TRBV10-2
j_call: TRBJ2-3
d_call: -
clone_size: once
cdr3_aa: CASSWGAGVTDTQYF
cdr3_nt: TGCGCCAGCAGTTGGGGGGCGGGAGTGACAGATACGCAGTATTTT

v_call: TRBV5-1
j_call: TRBJ1-1
d_call: -
clone_size: few
cdr3_aa: CASSSGRPTEAFF
cdr3_nt: TGCGCCAGCAGCTCGGGAAGACCCACTGAAGCTTTCTTT

v_call: TRBV4-1
j_call: TRBJ2-6
d_call: TRBD2
clone_size: -
cdr3_aa: CASSRGEGVRGANVLTF
cdr3_nt: TGCGCCAGCAGCCGAGGGGAGGGAGTAAGGGGGGCCAACGTCCTGACTTTC

v_call: TRBV5-5
j_call: TRBJ2-1
d_call: -
clone_size: -
cdr3_aa: CASSSEAVHNEQFF
cdr3_nt: TGTGCCAGCAGCTCCGAAGCGGTTCACAATGAGCAGTTCTTC

v_call: TRBV30
j_call: TRBJ1-5
d_call: -
clone_size: -
cdr3_aa: CAWSVRAGEWFSNQPQHF
cdr3_nt: TGTGCCTGGAGTGTGAGGGCAGGGGAATGGTTTAGCAATCAGCCCCAGCATTTT

v_call: TRBV9
j_call: TRBJ2-1
d_call: TRBD2
clone_size: -
cdr3_aa: CASSVTSGRGNEQFF
cdr3_nt: TGTGCCAGCAGCGTAACTAGCGGGAGAGGCAATGAGCAGTTCTTC

v_call: TRBV5-5
j_call: TRBJ2-3
d_call: TRBD2
clone_size: -
cdr3_aa: CASSSERGRSTDTQYF
cdr3_nt: TGTGCCAGCAGCAGTGAGCGGGGGAGGTCCACAGATACGCAGTATTTT

v_call: TRBV7-9
j_call: TRBJ1-4
d_call: -
clone_size: -
cdr3_aa: CASSEGSATNEKLFF
cdr3_nt: TGTGCCAGCAGCGAGGGCTCCGCAACTAATGAAAAACTGTTTTTT

v_call: TRBV18
j_call: TRBJ1-1
d_call: TRBD1
clone_size: few
cdr3_aa: CASSLQGANTEAFF
cdr3_nt: TGTGCCAGCTCATTGCAGGGGGCGAACACTGAAGCTTTCTTT

v_call: TRBV5-5
j_call: TRBJ2-7
d_call: TRBD2
clone_size: -
cdr3_aa: CASSLTIYLAGNSYEQYF
cdr3_nt: TGTGCCAGCAGCCTAACAATCTACCTAGCGGGGAACTCCTACGAGCAGTACTTC

v_call: TRBV6-5
j_call: TRBJ1-2
d_call: TRBD1
clone_size: -
cdr3_aa: CAASTGGAAFRYTF
cdr3_nt: TGTGCCGCATCGACAGGGGGCGCCGCTTTTCGCTACACCTTC

v_call: TRBV4-1
j_call: TRBJ2-7
d_call: TRBD2
clone_size: -
cdr3_aa: CASSPFLAGEDEQYF
cdr3_nt: TGCGCCAGCAGCCCCTTTTTAGCGGGAGAGGACGAGCAGTACTTC

v_call: TRBV7-2
j_call: TRBJ2-1
d_call: -
clone_size: -
cdr3_aa: CASSLVNNEQFF
cdr3_nt: TGTGCCAGCAGCTTAGTAAACAATGAGCAGTTCTTC

v_call: TRBV9
j_call: TRBJ2-7
d_call: -
clone_size: -
cdr3_aa: CASSVVGDSTAEQYF
cdr3_nt: TGTGCCAGCAGCGTAGTCGGGGACTCCACTGCCGAGCAGTACTTC

v_call: TRBV23-1
j_call: TRBJ2-2
d_call: TRBD2
clone_size: -
cdr3_aa: CASSQTLTSGRGTGELFF
cdr3_nt: TGCGCCAGCAGTCAAACCCTTACTAGCGGGAGAGGAACCGGGGAGCTGTTTTTT

v_call: TRBV16
j_call: TRBJ1-2
d_call: TRBD1
clone_size: -
cdr3_aa: CASSPKTGLDGYTF
cdr3_nt: TGTGCCAGCAGCCCAAAGACAGGGTTGGATGGCTACACCTTC

v_call: TRBV6-1
j_call: TRBJ1-1
d_call: -
clone_size: -
cdr3_aa: CASSESYRTEGGTEAFF
cdr3_nt: TGTGCCAGCAGTGAATCCTATCGGACAGAGGGCGGCACTGAAGCTTTCTTT

v_call: TRBV7-9
j_call: TRBJ1-4
d_call: TRBD1
clone_size: -
cdr3_aa: CASRPDRVELFNEKLFF
cdr3_nt: TGTGCCAGCAGGCCGGACAGGGTTGAACTATTTAATGAAAAACTGTTTTTT

v_call: TRBV6-1
j_call: TRBJ2-7
d_call: TRBD2
clone_size: -
cdr3_aa: CASSDIGGSSYEQYF
cdr3_nt: TGTGCCAGCAGTGACATCGGGGGGTCCTCCTACGAGCAGTACTTC

v_call: TRBV28
j_call: TRBJ2-7
d_call: -
clone_size: -
cdr3_aa: CASRVNRAFTSYEQYF
cdr3_nt: TGTGCCAGCAGAGTGAACAGGGCTTTTACCTCCTACGAGCAGTACTTC

v_call: TRBV18
j_call: TRBJ1-5
d_call: TRBD1
clone_size: -
cdr3_aa: CASSPRETGNQPQHF
cdr3_nt: TGTGCCAGCTCACCACGAGAGACAGGGAATCAGCCCCAGCATTTT

v_call: TRBV6-1
j_call: TRBJ2-7
d_call: TRBD2
clone_size: many
cdr3_aa: CASSEPLAGKFAYEQYF
cdr3_nt: TGTGCCAGCAGTGAACCACTAGCGGGAAAATTCGCCTACGAGCAGTACTTC

v_call: TRBV30
j_call: TRBJ2-1
d_call: TRBD2
clone_size: once
cdr3_aa: CAWSVVWTSGPNEQFF
cdr3_nt: TGTGCCTGGAGTGTTGTATGGACTAGCGGGCCAAATGAGCAGTTCTTC

v_call: TRBV5-4
j_call: TRBJ2-2
d_call: -
clone_size: -
cdr3_aa: CASSLARAGVTGELFF
cdr3_nt: TGTGCCAGCAGCTTGGCGAGGGCGGGCGTCACCGGGGAGCTGTTTTTT

v_call: TRBV29-1
j_call: TRBJ1-5
d_call: TRBD1
clone_size: -
cdr3_aa: CSARGTAKGLNQPQHF
cdr3_nt: TGCAGCGCTAGAGGGACAGCTAAAGGGCTCAATCAGCCCCAGCATTTT

v_call: TRBV11-2
j_call: TRBJ2-1
d_call: -
clone_size: -
cdr3_aa: CASSLAQGWGREQFF
cdr3_nt: TGTGCCAGCAGCTTGGCCCAGGGGTGGGGCCGTGAGCAGTTCTTC

v_call: TRBV6-1
j_call: TRBJ1-6
d_call: TRBD1
clone_size: -
cdr3_aa: CASSAGQLNSPLHF
cdr3_nt: TGTGCCAGCAGCGCGGGACAGCTTAATTCACCCCTCCACTTT

v_call: TRBV6-1
j_call: TRBJ2-1
d_call: TRBD1
clone_size: -
cdr3_aa: CASDRGLYNEQFF
cdr3_nt: TGTGCCAGCGACAGGGGGCTCTACAATGAGCAGTTCTTC

v_call: TRBV6-6
j_call: TRBJ1-6
d_call: -
clone_size: -
cdr3_aa: CASSYSDHIGSPLHF
cdr3_nt: TGTGCCAGCAGTTACTCGGATCATATCGGGTCACCCCTCCACTTT

v_call: TRBV5-4
j_call: TRBJ2-2
d_call: TRBD2
clone_size: few
cdr3_aa: CATWTSGISGELFF
cdr3_nt: TGTGCCACATGGACTAGCGGGATCTCCGGGGAGCTGTTTTTT